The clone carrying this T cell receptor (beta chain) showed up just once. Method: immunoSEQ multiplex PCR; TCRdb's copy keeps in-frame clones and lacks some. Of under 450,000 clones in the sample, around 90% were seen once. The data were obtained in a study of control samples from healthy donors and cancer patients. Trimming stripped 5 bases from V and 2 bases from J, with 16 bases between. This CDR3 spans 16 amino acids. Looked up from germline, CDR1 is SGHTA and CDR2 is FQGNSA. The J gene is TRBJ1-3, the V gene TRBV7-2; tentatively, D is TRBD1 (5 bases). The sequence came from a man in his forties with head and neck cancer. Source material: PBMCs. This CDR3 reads CASSDRPQLAGNTIYF. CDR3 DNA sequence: TGTGCCAGCAGCGACAGACCACAGTTAGCTGGAAACACCATATATTTT.